The clone carrying this T cell receptor beta chain has just a few counts. Antigen: not known. This entry belongs to a study of cytomegalovirus exposure and HLA in healthy donors. The wider study: Among 150 million to 200 million T cells, an earlier analysis found 117 million unique TCR beta sequences. Some 80 million unique TCR sequences came from HLA-typed donors in an early release. Broader study findings: High specificity and sensitivity for cytomegalovirus status were reported for the classifier. As immune exposure information, only CMV serostatus was available.

Researchers ran the PCR with 60 Vbeta and 13 Jbeta primers. Sequencing used immunoSEQ multiplex PCR; TCRdb keeps in-frame clones, though not all of them. The sample has approximately 150,000 clones, around three fifths seen once. This receptor was taken from a woman in her 30s in good health and CMV-seropositive. What was sequenced was PBMCs.

CDR3 DNA: TGTGCCAGCAGCTTAGTCGAGGGAGGAGAGACCCAGTACTTC. Protein product: CASSLVEGGETQYF. The chain employs TRBV7-9 and TRBJ2-5; TRBD2 might be the D (6 bases). V lost 1 base, J lost 4 bases, and 10 bases lay in between. CDR3 length equals 14 residues. Looked up from germline, CDR1 is SEHNR and CDR2 is FQNEAQ (reference sequence).